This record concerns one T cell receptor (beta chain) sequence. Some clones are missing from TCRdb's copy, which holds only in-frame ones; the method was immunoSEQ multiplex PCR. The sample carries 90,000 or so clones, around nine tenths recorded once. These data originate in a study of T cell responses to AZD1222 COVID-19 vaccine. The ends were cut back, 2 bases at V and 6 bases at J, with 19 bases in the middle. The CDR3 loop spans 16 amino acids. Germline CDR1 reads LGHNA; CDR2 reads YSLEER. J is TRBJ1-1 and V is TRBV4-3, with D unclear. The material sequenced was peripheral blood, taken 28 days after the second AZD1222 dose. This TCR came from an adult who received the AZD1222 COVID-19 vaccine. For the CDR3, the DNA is TGCGCCAGCAGCCAATCCCCCGTAGGAGTCGACGCTGAAGCTTTCTTT. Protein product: CASSQSPVGVDAEAFF.